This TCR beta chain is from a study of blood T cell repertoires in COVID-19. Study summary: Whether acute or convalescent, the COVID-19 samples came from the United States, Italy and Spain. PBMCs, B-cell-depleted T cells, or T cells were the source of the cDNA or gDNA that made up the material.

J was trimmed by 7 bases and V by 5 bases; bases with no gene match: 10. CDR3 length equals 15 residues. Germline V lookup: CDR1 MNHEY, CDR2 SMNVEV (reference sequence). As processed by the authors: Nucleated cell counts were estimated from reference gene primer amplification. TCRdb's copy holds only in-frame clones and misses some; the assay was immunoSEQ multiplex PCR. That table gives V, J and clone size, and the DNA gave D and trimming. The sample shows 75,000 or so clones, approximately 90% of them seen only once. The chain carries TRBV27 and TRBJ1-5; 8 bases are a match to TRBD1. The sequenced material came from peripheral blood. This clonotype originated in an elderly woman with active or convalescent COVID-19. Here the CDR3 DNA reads TGTGCCAGCAGTCCGGGGGACAGGACGGGCCAGCCCCAGCATTTT. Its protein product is CASSPGDRTGQPQHF.